This paragraph reports one T cell receptor (beta chain). No antigen is known for it. Cultured CD4+ T-cell DNA underwent Oncomine TCR Beta short-read sequencing. Genomic DNA was taken out of cultured CD4+ T cells by extraction. MiXCR, applied by TCRdb to the PCR reads, yields one record per CDR3 protein. The data contain roughly 11,000 distinct CDR3 sequences, 28% of them singletons. These data originate in a study of vaccination and CD4 T cells after COVID-19. Described treatment: approximately 9-day PBMC culture with coronavirus spike peptide pools or control peptides (ViraFEST assay). From the unexposed donor, CD4+ T cells were collected ahead of the COVID-19 pandemic (2011-2018). Every well contained some 2 million PBMCs, which were grown with around 9.4 IU/ml IL-2 and about 9.5 ug/ml peptide pools. This CDR3 is built from 14 residues. V dropped 5 bases and J dropped 1 base, with 12 bases sitting between them. The V gene's germline CDR1 is SGHRS and CDR2 YFSETQ.

The V gene is TRBV5-1, the J gene TRBJ2-5; no definite D call. The TCR comes from a human donor in good health. The sequencing sample was made of CD4+ T cells from blood, cultured in vitro. The CDR3 DNA reads TGCGCCAGCAGACTGACGGGTTTCCAAGAGACCCAGTACTTC. Amino acids: CASRLTGFQETQYF.